The 23 T cell receptor beta chains below all came from one sample that was sequenced in a study of CD8 T cells in ankylosing spondylitis. MiXCR, applied by TCRdb to the 5' RACE reads, yields one record per CDR3 protein. Of about 240,000 distinct CDR3 sequences listed, around 9.1% are singletons. Sequences were obtained from blood, either unsorted or a sorted T cell fraction (not recorded which). The receptors stem from a male donor with ankylosing spondylitis or in good health (not recorded which).

Details on this clonotype: A much larger clone lies a single base off, so this may be a read error. This chain connects TRBV9 to TRBJ2-1; D uncertain. The germline V and J ends were trimmed by 3 bases and 2 bases, with 12 bases remaining between them. The V gene's germline CDR1 is SGDLS and CDR2 YYNGEE. The CDR3 contains 15 residues. The CDR3 spells CASSGGSRPYNEQFF. The CDR3 region has the DNA TGTGCCAGCAGCGGGGGTAGCAGGCCCTACAATGAGCAGTTCTTC.

The chain recombines TRBV29-1 with TRBJ2-7, with a possible D match to TRBD1 (5 bases). V was cut by 0 bases and J by 6 bases, with 12 bases left in between. The germline gives CDR1 SQVTM, CDR2 ANQGSEA. CDR3 size: 13 residues. This CDR3 reads CSVEDSPQGEQYF. In DNA, the CDR3 is TGCAGCGTTGAAGATAGCCCCCAGGGCGAGCAGTACTTC.

This clonotype occurred once. This chain joins TRBV12-5 and TRBJ2-7; D gene uncertain. Trimming removed 1 base from V and 2 bases from J, with 9 bases in between. Germline V gives CDR1 LGHNT, CDR2 FRNRAP. The CDR3 consists of 14 residues. The CDR3, as DNA: TGTGCTAGTGGTTTGGGCAGCTCAACCTACGAGCAGTACTTC. This translates into CASGLGSSTYEQYF.

This clonotype has ten or more counts. The rearrangement joins TRBV20-1 to TRBJ2-2, with D possibly matching TRBD2 (7 bases). CDR1 is DFQATT, CDR2 SNEGSKA, per germline (reference sequence). This CDR3 comprises 15 residues. V shed 2 bases and J shed 4 bases, with 14 bases lying between them. CDR3 coding DNA: TGCAGTGCTAGATCTGGGGGGGGGCTCACCGGGGAGCTGTTTTTT. Translating it yields CSARSGGGLTGELFF.

This clonotype was observed at least ten times. This chain uses TRBV27 with TRBJ2-7; 11 nucleotides agree with TRBD2. From germline, CDR1 is MNHEY and CDR2 SMNVEV (reference sequence). The trim removed 3 bases at V and 4 bases at J, leaving 5 bases unmatched. This CDR3 has 15 amino acids. CDR3 nucleotides: TGTGCCAGCAGTTTTTTAGCGGGGGGGAAGTACGAGCAGTACTTC. Its translation is CASSFLAGGKYEQYF.

This clonotype appeared many times. V usage is TRBV12-3 or TRBV12-4 and J usage is TRBJ2-1; TRBD2 aligns across 12 bases. J gave up 6 bases and V 6 bases, and 6 bases lay outside the gene matches. CDR3 size: 15 residues. The CDR3 DNA follows: TGTGCCAGCAGGGATACTAGCGGGAGGAGCAATGAGCAGTTCTTC. This codes for CASRDTSGRSNEQFF.

This clonotype came up a few times. Here the CDR3 DNA reads TGTGCCAGCAGCCCCAAAGGCGGAGAGACCCAGTACTTC. As protein: CASSPKGGETQYF. This chain links TRBV7-2 with TRBJ2-5; D remains unclear. The germline gives CDR1 SGHTA, CDR2 FQGNSA. The CDR3 is made up of 13 amino acids. V was pared by 5 bases and J by 4 bases, with 11 bases between.

This clonotype was detected ten times or more. This chain links TRBV20-1 with TRBJ1-1; 10 bases map to TRBD1. Trimming cost V 6 bases and J 4 bases; bases outside gene matches: 8. Germline CDR1 is DFQATT and CDR2 is SNEGSKA (reference sequence). The CDR3 extends over 14 amino acids. CDR3 coding DNA: TGCAGTGCCAGGGACAGGGGTTTTATCACTGAAGCTTTCTTT. This translates into CSARDRGFITEAFF.

This clonotype has ten or more counts. The chain joins TRBV12-3 or TRBV12-4 to TRBJ2-5, with a possible D match to TRBD1 (5 bases). Deletions cut 1 base from V and 5 bases from J, with 8 bases between. This CDR3 spans 13 amino acids. CDR3 protein: CASSLGPGETQYF. As DNA, the CDR3 is TGTGCCAGCAGTTTAGGCCCAGGGGAGACCCAGTACTTC.

The table lists this clonotype with a few counts. The chain couples TRBV7-2 to TRBJ1-5; D gene ambiguous. CDR3 length equals 13 residues. Per the germline V gene, CDR1 is SGHTA and CDR2 is FQGNSA. V gave up 5 bases and J gave up 4 bases, with 9 bases separating them. The CDR3 bases are TGTGCCAGCAGCCCCTCGCGAAATCAGCCCCAGCATTTT. This codes for CASSPSRNQPQHF.

This clonotype has just a few counts. This chain connects TRBV10-3 to TRBJ1-5; maybe TRBD1 (6 bases). Germline CDR1 ENHRY, CDR2 SYGVKD. CDR3 size: 13 residues. The V end was cut by 7 bases, the J end by 7 bases, with 14 bases between. In DNA, the CDR3 is TGTGCCATCACGGAGAGGGGGGGACAGCCCCAGCATTTT. It is translated as CAITERGGQPQHF.

This clonotype occurred once. At one end the junction does not follow the germline gene, possibly because of a read error. The V call is TRBV6-2 or TRBV6-3, the J call TRBJ1-2; D is possibly TRBD1 (6 bases). The germline V gene has CDR1 MNHEY and CDR2 SVGEGT. CDR3 length: 11 amino acids. The CDR3 sequence: CASSYGRGYSF. CDR3 DNA: TGTGCCAGCAGTTACGGCAGGGGCTACTCCTTC.

This clonotype was seen repeatedly, ten times or more. The chain carries TRBV6-1 and TRBJ1-1; D remains unclear. V was shortened by 0 bases and J by 6 bases, with 14 bases between the two germline ends. The CDR3 covers 15 residues. The V gene's germline CDR1 is MNHNS and CDR2 SASEGT. In DNA, the CDR3 is TGTGCCAGCAGTGAAGCATTTGGACCCCGGGCTGAAGCTTTCTTT. Translation gives CASSEAFGPRAEAFF.

This clonotype was observed at least ten times. The chain combines TRBV7-2 with TRBJ2-7, with TRBD2 matching over 10 bases. V lost 3 bases, J lost 6 bases, and 5 bases stayed unmatched. This CDR3 is 14 amino acids long. Germline CDR1 reads SGHTA; CDR2 reads FQGNSA. CDR3 coding DNA: TGTGCCAGCAGCTTCGGTCTAGCGGGGGTCGAGCAGTACTTC. Residues: CASSFGLAGVEQYF.

The rearrangement links TRBV20-1 to TRBJ1-6; 8 bases fit TRBD1. The CDR3 spans 16 residues. The trim removed 3 bases at V and 5 bases at J, leaving 9 bases unmatched. Germline V CDR1 and CDR2: DFQATT, SNEGSKA (reference sequence). This CDR3 reads CSARGAGQDHNSPLHF. The CDR3 DNA follows: TGCAGTGCTAGGGGTGCGGGACAGGATCATAATTCACCCCTCCACTTT.

The genes are TRBV12-3 or TRBV12-4 and TRBJ1-1; 7 nucleotides match TRBD1. CDR3 length: 14 amino acids. With 6 bases clipped from V and 7 bases from J, the junction kept 11 bases outside the gene matches. CDR3 protein: CASRPGGTANEAFF. DNA for the CDR3: TGTGCCAGCAGACCTGGGGGGACAGCCAATGAAGCTTTCTTT.

This clonotype was detected many times. This chain joins TRBV4-2 and TRBJ1-4; 7 nucleotides line up with TRBD1. The CDR3 extends over 15 amino acids. V was clipped by 0 bases and J by 5 bases; unmatched bases: 3. CDR1 and CDR2 from the germline V gene are LGHNA and YNFKEQ. CDR3 amino acids: CASSQDNRGNEKLFF. In nucleotides, the CDR3 is TGTGCCAGCAGCCAAGATAACAGGGGAAATGAAAAACTGTTTTTT.

This clonotype occurred many times. This chain links TRBV18 with TRBJ1-1; D is unresolved. This CDR3 comprises 13 residues. Trimming stripped 3 bases from V and 4 bases from J, with 9 bases between. The germline gives CDR1 KGHSH, CDR2 LQKENI. The CDR3, as DNA: TGTGCCAGCTCACCCCCCATGGGCACTGAAGCTTTCTTT. Translating gives CASSPPMGTEAFF. Based on the CDR3 plus reference TRBV18 and TRBJ1-1, the full variable domain is NAGVMQNPRHLVRRRGQEARLRCSPMKGHSHVYWYRQLPEEGLKFMVYLQKENIIDESGMPKERFSAEFPKEGPSILRIQQVVRGDSAAYFCASSPPMGTEAFFGQGTRLTVV.

The sample holds many counts of this clonotype. The chain recombines TRBV5-1 with TRBJ1-2, with unresolved D. V was cut by 2 bases and J by 5 bases, with 7 bases left in between. CDR1 is SGHRS, CDR2 YFSETQ, per germline. The CDR3 loop spans 12 amino acids. CDR3 nucleotide sequence: TGCGCCAGCAGCTTTGACGGATATGGCTACACCTTC. It yields the protein CASSFDGYGYTF. The variable domain in full, with the rest retrieved from reference TRBV5-1 and TRBJ1-2, is KAGVTQTPRYLIKTRGQQVTLSCSPISGHRSVSWYQQTPGQGLQFLFEYFSETQRNKGNFPGRFSGRQFSNSRSEMNVSTLELGDSALYLCASSFDGYGYTFGSGTRLTVV.

This clonotype was counted ten times or more. The DNA for the CDR3 is TGTGCCACCAGTGATTTAATCGGCGAACCCTACAATGAGCAGTTCTTC. It is translated as CATSDLIGEPYNEQFF. The chain recombines TRBV24-1 with TRBJ2-1; D not certain. This CDR3 region has 16 residues. Germline CDR1 is KGHDR and CDR2 is SFDVKD. V lost 1 base and J 2 bases, leaving 11 bases between the germline ends.

With regard to this clonotype: Since a much larger clone is just one base distant, this may be a read error. The chain is built from TRBV4-3 and TRBJ1-3; D not certain. Germline loops: CDR1 LGHNA, CDR2 YSLEER. The CDR3 runs 15 residues. The germline V and J ends were trimmed by 4 bases and 0 bases, with 10 bases remaining between them. The CDR3 nucleotides read TGCGCCAGCAGCCGAGATACGGACTCTGGAAACACCATATATTTT. Encoded protein: CASSRDTDSGNTIYF.

This clonotype was seen more than once but under ten times. The chain couples TRBV4-3 to TRBJ2-1, with 10 nucleotides matching TRBD1. The CDR3 loop spans 17 amino acids. Germline V CDR1 and CDR2: LGHNA, YSLEER. V lost 0 bases to trimming and J lost 9 bases; unmatched junction nucleotides: 11. CDR3 nucleotide sequence: TGCGCCAGCAGCCAAGATTCCCGGGACAGGGGCCTCAGTGAGCAGTTCTTC. Protein: CASSQDSRDRGLSEQFF.

Ten or more counts support this clonotype. The chain joins TRBV10-3 to TRBJ2-1; D is undetermined. Germline CDR1 and CDR2: ENHRY and SYGVKD. There are 12 residues in the CDR3. Between the trimmed V and J ends, which lost 0 bases and 11 bases, there was a span of 8 bases. CDR3 protein: CAISESEGQQFF. In nucleotides, the CDR3 is TGTGCCATCAGTGAGTCGGAAGGGCAGCAGTTCTTC.